This entry lists 16 T cell receptor beta chains sequenced from one sample in a study of radiotherapy plus CTLA-4 blockade in lung cancer. The method was immunoSEQ multiplex PCR; TCRdb's version includes in-frame clones alone and lacks a portion of them. Of roughly 76,000 clones in the sample, over 65% are singletons; the top ten hold 9.9%. The material was peripheral blood, obtained from a patient treated with radiotherapy plus ipilimumab. Receptors originate from a human donor with non-small cell lung cancer whose response to radiotherapy plus ipilimumab could not be evaluated.

The genes are TRBV6-5 and TRBJ1-1; 8 nucleotides align to TRBD1. Germline trimming cut 4 bases from V and 6 bases from J; bases unmatched to any gene: 10. Germline assignment: CDR1 MNHEY and CDR2 SVGAGI. The CDR3 is 15 residues long. CDR3 nucleotide sequence: TGTGCCAGCAGTTTGAGGACAGGGCTTAGTCCTGAAGCTTTCTTT. This sequence encodes CASSLRTGLSPEAFF.

The chain carries TRBV6-5 and TRBJ1-4, with TRBD1 identical over 8 bases. Germline-derived CDR1 and CDR2 are MNHEY and SVGAGI. The V gene end was trimmed by 0 bases and the J gene end by 8 bases; junction bases not matched to a gene: 8. CDR3 length: 16 residues. The CDR3 DNA reads TGTGCCAGCAGTTACTCATGGACAGGGTTATCGGAAAAACTGTTTTTT. Translating gives CASSYSWTGLSEKLFF.

The chain is built from TRBV7-8 and TRBJ1-3; possibly TRBD1 for D (5 bases). Germline V gene lookup returns CDR1 SGHVS and CDR2 FQNEAQ. Trimming took off 6 bases at V and 4 bases at J, with 10 bases between the two ends. This CDR3 has 13 amino acids. CDR3 residues: CASRGLAGNTIYF. The CDR3 bases are TGTGCCAGCAGGGGGCTCGCGGGAAACACCATATATTTT.

The chain couples TRBV4-1 to TRBJ1-1; TRBD1 is a possible D gene (5 bases). The CDR3 consists of 15 residues. Looked up from germline, CDR1 is MGHRA and CDR2 is YSYEKL. V shed 4 bases and J shed 3 bases, with 15 bases lying between them. The CDR3 nucleotides read TGCGCCAGCAGCCGCCCCCTGAAGGGGTACACTGAAGCTTTCTTT. It yields the protein CASSRPLKGYTEAFF.

This clone appeared a few times. The chain combines TRBV27 with TRBJ1-6; D is undetermined. Germline assignment: CDR1 MNHEY and CDR2 SMNVEV (reference sequence). Trimming took 1 base from V and 6 from J, leaving 13 bases between them. This CDR3 comprises 16 residues. CDR3 region: CASSLYNSQLNSPLHF. The DNA for the CDR3 is TGTGCCAGCAGTTTATATAACAGTCAACTTAATTCACCCCTCCACTTT.

The chain carries TRBV7-2 and TRBJ2-1, with TRBD1 identical over 7 bases. The CDR3 runs 13 residues. Losses at the gene ends were 4 bases for V and 7 bases for J; bases not matched to a gene: 4. Germline V gives CDR1 SGHTA, CDR2 FQGNSA. The CDR3 here is CASSYDRVNEQFF. For the CDR3, the DNA is TGTGCCAGCAGCTATGACAGGGTGAATGAGCAGTTCTTC.

This clone turned up a few times. The chain employs TRBV15 and TRBJ2-1, with 9 bases identical to TRBD1. CDR3 size: 15 residues. Germline CDR1 reads LNHNV; CDR2 reads YYDKDF (reference sequence). The ends lost 4 bases at V and 2 bases at J; junction bases unmatched: 3. The CDR3 DNA sequence: TGTGCCACCAGCAACCGGGACAGGGCCTACAATGAGCAGTTCTTC. Its translation is CATSNRDRAYNEQFF.

This chain uses TRBV19 with TRBJ1-1; D is unclear. This CDR3 spans 19 amino acids. Trimming left V 2 bases short and J 0 bases short, with 22 bases between. Germline V gives CDR1 LNHDA, CDR2 SQIVND (reference sequence). CDR3 DNA sequence: TGTGCCAGTAGTATATCCCCTTTCACTTCACTCGGTATGAACACTGAAGCTTTCTTT. Its protein product is CASSISPFTSLGMNTEAFF.

The rearrangement uses TRBV7-9 and TRBJ2-7; 10 bases match TRBD2. From germline, CDR1 is SEHNR and CDR2 FQNEAQ (reference sequence). The J segment lost 5 bases and the V segment lost 1 base, leaving 11 bases of the junction unmatched. This CDR3 comprises 17 residues. The CDR3 is CASSLDPSGRTSDEQYF. In DNA form, the CDR3 reads TGTGCCAGCAGCTTAGACCCTAGCGGGAGAACATCGGACGAGCAGTACTTC.

This clone has just one count. The V gene is TRBV5-1, the J gene TRBJ1-4; tentative D call: TRBD1 (6 bases). This CDR3 has 17 residues. Germline CDR1 and CDR2: SGHRS and YFSETQ. V shed 2 bases and J shed 7 bases, with 21 bases lying between them. The CDR3 loop is CASSFGGSPGGAEKLFF. The CDR3 DNA reads TGCGCCAGCAGCTTTGGAGGCTCGCCGGGGGGGGCTGAAAAACTGTTTTTT. The full variable domain, its missing parts supplied by reference TRBV5-1 and TRBJ1-4, is KAGVTQTPRYLIKTRGQQVTLSCSPISGHRSVSWYQQTPGQGLQFLFEYFSETQRNKGNFPGRFSGRQFSNSRSEMNVSTLELGDSALYLCASSFGGSPGGAEKLFFGSGTQLSVL.

This clone was seen at least ten times. The chain has TRBV27 and TRBJ2-1, with 7 bases lining up with TRBD2. Per the germline V gene, CDR1 is MNHEY and CDR2 is SMNVEV (reference sequence). This CDR3 contains 15 residues. The trim removed 5 bases at V and 0 bases at J, leaving 4 bases unmatched. CDR3 in DNA: TGTGCCAGCAGTCGGGGCGGGAGCTCCTACAATGAGCAGTTCTTC. As protein: CASSRGGSSYNEQFF.

The chain has TRBV29-1 and TRBJ1-5, with 9 bases identical to TRBD1. CDR3 length: 16 amino acids. Germline V gene lookup returns CDR1 SQVTM and CDR2 ANQGSEA. The trim removed 6 bases at V and 6 bases at J, leaving 15 bases unmatched. The DNA of the CDR3 is TGCAGCGTAGTTACAGGGGGCGCGGACGTCGGTCAGCCCCAGCATTTT. It codes for CSVVTGGADVGQPQHF.

The chain joins TRBV7-2 to TRBJ2-7; tentative D call: TRBD1 (6 bases). V lost 3 bases and J lost 3, with 9 bases in between. The CDR3 sequence is 13 residues long. Germline values: CDR1 SGHTA, CDR2 FQGNSA. CDR3 coding DNA: TGTGCCAGCAGCTTTACACAGGGCTACGAGCAGTACTTC. Its protein product is CASSFTQGYEQYF.

This clone is categorized as medium-sized (0.01 to 0.1%). The chain recombines TRBV14 with TRBJ1-1; 11 bases agree with TRBD1. The V and J ends lost 6 bases and 5 bases, in that order; junction bases with no gene match: 5. The germline gives CDR1 SGHDN, CDR2 FVKESK. This CDR3 contains 14 residues. CDR3 DNA sequence: TGTGCCAGCAGACTCGGGACAGGGGGTACTGAAGCTTTCTTT. Amino acids: CASRLGTGGTEAFF. The full variable domain, in which reference TRBV14 and TRBJ1-1 provide the parts outside the CDR3, is EAGVTQFPSHSVIEKGQTVTLRCDPISGHDNLYWYRRVMGKEIKFLLHFVKESKQDESGMPNNRFLAERTGGTYSTLKVQPAELEDSGVYFCASRLGTGGTEAFFGQGTRLTVV.

The chain has TRBV6-5 and TRBJ1-1; D gene uncertain. Trimming stripped 2 bases from V and 3 bases from J, with 7 bases between. The CDR3 is 13 amino acids. The germline CDR1 and CDR2 sequences are MNHEY and SVGAGI. CDR3 bases: TGTGCCAGCAGTTACAATTCGGACACTGAAGCTTTCTTT. This translates into CASSYNSDTEAFF.

The V and J genes are TRBV4-2 and TRBJ2-2; 15 bases fit TRBD2. The CDR3 extends over 18 amino acids. The junction had 9 bases not matched to a gene; V was cut back by 4 bases and J by 6 bases. In germline, CDR1 is LGHNA, CDR2 YNFKEQ. The CDR3 DNA sequence: TGTGCCAGCAGCCCCCCTGGACTAGCGGGGGGGGGATCCGGGGAGCTGTTTTTT. Protein: CASSPPGLAGGGSGELFF.